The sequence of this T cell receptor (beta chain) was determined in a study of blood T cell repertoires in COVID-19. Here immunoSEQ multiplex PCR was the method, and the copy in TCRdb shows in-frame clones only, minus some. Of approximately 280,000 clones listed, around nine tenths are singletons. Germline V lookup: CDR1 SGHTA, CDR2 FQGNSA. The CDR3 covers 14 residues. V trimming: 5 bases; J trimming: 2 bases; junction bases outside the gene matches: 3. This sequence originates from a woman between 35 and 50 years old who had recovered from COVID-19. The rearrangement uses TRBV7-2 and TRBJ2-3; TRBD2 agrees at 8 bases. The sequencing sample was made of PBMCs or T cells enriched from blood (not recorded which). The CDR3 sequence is CASSPGLVTDTQYF. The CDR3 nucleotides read TGTGCCAGCAGCCCGGGACTAGTCACAGATACGCAGTATTTT.